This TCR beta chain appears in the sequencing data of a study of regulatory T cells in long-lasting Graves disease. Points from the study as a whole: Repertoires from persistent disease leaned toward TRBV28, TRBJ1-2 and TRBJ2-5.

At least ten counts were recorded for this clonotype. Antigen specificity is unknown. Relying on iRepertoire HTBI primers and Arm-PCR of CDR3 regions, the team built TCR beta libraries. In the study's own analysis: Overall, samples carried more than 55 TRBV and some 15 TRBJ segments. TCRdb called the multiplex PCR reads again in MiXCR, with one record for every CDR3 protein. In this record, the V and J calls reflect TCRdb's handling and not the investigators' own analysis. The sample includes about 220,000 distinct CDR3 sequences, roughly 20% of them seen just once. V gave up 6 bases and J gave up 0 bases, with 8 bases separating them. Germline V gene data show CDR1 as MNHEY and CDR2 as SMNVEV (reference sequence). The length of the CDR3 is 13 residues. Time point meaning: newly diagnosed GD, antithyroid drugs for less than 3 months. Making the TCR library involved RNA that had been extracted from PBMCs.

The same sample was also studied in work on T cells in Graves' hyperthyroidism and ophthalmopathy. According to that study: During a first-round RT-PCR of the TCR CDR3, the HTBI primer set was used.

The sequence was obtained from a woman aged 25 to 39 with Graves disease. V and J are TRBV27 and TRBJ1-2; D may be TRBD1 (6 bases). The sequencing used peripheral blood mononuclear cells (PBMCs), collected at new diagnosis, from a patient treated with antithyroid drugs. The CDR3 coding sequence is TGTGCCAGCAGGGGGGCAACTAACTATGGCTACACCTTC. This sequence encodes CASRGATNYGYTF.